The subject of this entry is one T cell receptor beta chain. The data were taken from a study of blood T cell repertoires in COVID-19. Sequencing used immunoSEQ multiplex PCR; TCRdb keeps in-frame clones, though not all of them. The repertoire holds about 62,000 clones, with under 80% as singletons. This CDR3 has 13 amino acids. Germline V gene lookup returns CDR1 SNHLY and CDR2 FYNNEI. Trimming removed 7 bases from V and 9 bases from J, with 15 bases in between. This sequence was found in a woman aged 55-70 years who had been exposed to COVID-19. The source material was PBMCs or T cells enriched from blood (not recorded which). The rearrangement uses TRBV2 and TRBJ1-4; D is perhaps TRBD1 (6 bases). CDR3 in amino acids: CASIEVRGQKLFF. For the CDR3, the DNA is TGTGCCAGCATAGAGGTCAGGGGTCAAAAACTGTTTTTT.